Following are 13 T cell receptor beta chains from one sample sequenced in a study of CD8+ T cells in alopecia areata. The sequencing template was cDNA reverse transcribed from extracted RNA. Clones were read by immunoSEQ multiplex PCR, and TCRdb kept only the in-frame ones, dropping some. The top ten hold 20% to 30% of the sample, which has 60,000 to 85,000 clones, approximately 66% seen once. Documented treatment: oral pan-JAK inhibitor, 5-10 mg twice daily. Sequencing was performed on CD8+ T cells sorted from blood, taken at week 24, from a patient treated with tofacitinib. The receptor source for this set is a human donor with alopecia areata.

This clone has more than one count but fewer than ten. The CDR3 sequence: CASSLIGGLADNEQFF. The CDR3 DNA follows: TGTGCCAGCAGCTTAATTGGCGGACTAGCGGACAATGAGCAGTTCTTC. J is TRBJ2-1 and V is TRBV7-9, with 10 bases matching TRBD2. Germline lookup yields CDR1 SEHNR and CDR2 FQNEAQ (reference sequence). Germline trimming cut 2 bases from V and 5 bases from J; bases unmatched to any gene: 6. The CDR3 contains 16 residues.

This clone was counted a few times. The gene calls are TRBV14 and TRBJ1-2; 7 nucleotides line up with TRBD1. V lost 2 bases to trimming and J lost 8 bases; unmatched junction nucleotides: 14. Germline lookup yields CDR1 SGHDN and CDR2 FVKESK. This CDR3 has 16 residues. CDR3 region: CASSQPGTEITLGYTF. For the CDR3, the DNA is TGTGCCAGCAGCCAACCCGGGACAGAGATCACCCTAGGCTACACCTTC.

The chain joins TRBV4-1 to TRBJ2-3; the D gene is possibly TRBD2 (5 bases). The CDR3 has 15 residues. The V gene lost 3 bases and the J gene lost 7 bases, with 17 bases spanning the gap. Germline loops: CDR1 MGHRA, CDR2 YSYEKL. CDR3 DNA: TGCGCCAGCAGCCATGTCGGTGAGGGTGAAAATACGCAGTATTTT. Translating it yields CASSHVGEGENTQYF.

This clone has more than one count but fewer than ten. The J gene is TRBJ1-5, the V gene TRBV7-6, with 10 bases lining up with TRBD1. Germline V gene lookup returns CDR1 SGHVS and CDR2 FNYEAQ. The CDR3 is 16 amino acids. V was clipped by 5 bases and J by 1 base; unmatched bases: 5. CDR3 sequence: CASSPGQGGSNQPQHF. CDR3 bases: TGTGCCAGCAGCCCCGGACAGGGGGGGAGCAATCAGCCCCAGCATTTT.

This clone was observed a handful of times. The chain employs TRBV5-1 and TRBJ2-1; 7 bases agree with TRBD1. V shed 1 base, J shed 4 bases, and the junction held 5 bases outside the gene matches. The CDR3 runs to 15 residues. The germline CDR1 and CDR2 sequences are SGHRS and YFSETQ. DNA of the CDR3: TGCGCCAGCAGCTTGAACAGGGGCGGATACAATGAGCAGTTCTTC. Translation: CASSLNRGGYNEQFF.

The table lists this clone with a count of one. The chain employs TRBV2 and TRBJ1-2; D gene ambiguous. Germline CDR1 reads SNHLY; CDR2 reads FYNNEI. This CDR3 has 15 amino acids. Deletions cut 2 bases from V and 8 bases from J, with 18 bases between. The DNA for the CDR3 is TGTGCCAGCAGTGAACGGGCGTCTTACATTGGCGGCTACACCTTC. Its translation: CASSERASYIGGYTF.

This clone was counted only a few times. This chain joins TRBV19 and TRBJ1-2; 9 bases align to TRBD1. The V segment lost 10 bases and the J segment 6 bases; nucleotides outside the gene matches: 3. The germline gives CDR1 LNHDA, CDR2 SQIVND (reference sequence). The CDR3 extends over 11 amino acids. In nucleotides, the CDR3 is TGTGCCATTACAGGGGGCGATGGCTACACCTTC. It encodes CAITGGDGYTF.

This chain connects TRBV5-1 to TRBJ2-1; TRBD1 is a possible D gene (6 bases). This CDR3 has 16 amino acids. CDR1 is SGHRS and CDR2 is YFSETQ in the germline V gene. The V gene lost 3 bases and the J gene lost 0 bases, with 13 bases spanning the gap. CDR3 nucleotides: TGCGCCAGCAGCTCATCTTGGGGGCGCTCCTACAATGAGCAGTTCTTC. It codes for CASSSSWGRSYNEQFF.

This clone has just a few counts. J is TRBJ1-1 and V is TRBV4-1, with D uncertain. Trimming stripped 0 bases from V and 1 base from J, with 15 bases between. Germline V gene data show CDR1 as MGHRA and CDR2 as YSYEKL. The CDR3 is made up of 17 amino acids. CDR3 DNA sequence: TGCGCCAGCAGCCAAGAAGGGAGAGGGTTAGCGAACACTGAAGCTTTCTTT. It specifies CASSQEGRGLANTEAFF.

The rearrangement uses TRBV7-9 and TRBJ2-1; D unresolved. Trimming left V 1 base short and J 9 bases short, with 10 bases between. CDR1 SEHNR and CDR2 FQNEAQ come from the germline V gene (reference sequence). This CDR3 contains 13 residues. The CDR3 region is CASSLGGGSEQFF. Here the CDR3 DNA reads TGTGCCAGCAGCTTAGGTGGCGGCTCTGAGCAGTTCTTC.

The gene calls are TRBV29-1 and TRBJ2-1; either TRBD1 or TRBD2 may fit D (6 bases each). The CDR3 contains 12 residues. Trimming left V 7 bases short and J 9 bases short, with 16 bases between. Germline values: CDR1 SQVTM, CDR2 ANQGSEA. DNA for the CDR3: TGCAGCGCCGAATGGGGGGCTGGTGAGCAGTTCTTC. This translates into CSAEWGAGEQFF.

The V call is TRBV7-9, the J call TRBJ1-1; D not certain. The CDR3 has 15 residues. Germline V gene sequence: CDR1 SEHNR, CDR2 FQNEAQ (reference sequence). V was clipped by 5 bases and J by 4 bases, with 17 bases between them. The CDR3 region is CASSPAPGKITEAFF. DNA for the CDR3: TGTGCCAGCAGCCCCGCTCCGGGAAAGATCACTGAAGCTTTCTTT.

This clone was seen only a few times. The chain joins TRBV15 to TRBJ2-3, with a tentative D call TRBD2 (6 bases). V was shortened by 5 bases and J by 5 bases, with 11 bases between the two germline ends. Germline CDR1 reads LNHNV; CDR2 reads YYDKDF (reference sequence). The CDR3 loop spans 13 amino acids. CDR3 in DNA: TGTGCCACCAGCCGCCGACTAGGAGATACGCAGTATTTT. Its translation: CATSRRLGDTQYF. Filled out from reference TRBV15 and TRBJ2-3, the complete variable domain reads DAMVIQNPRYQVTQFGKPVTLSCSQTLNHNVMYWYQQKSSQAPKLLFHYYDKDFNNEADTPDNFQSRRPNTSFCFLDIRSPGLGDTAMYLCATSRRLGDTQYFGPGTRLTVL.